The present TCR beta chain was sequenced within a study of T cells in Graves' hyperthyroidism and ophthalmopathy. Study background: Peripheral blood collection took place at initial diagnosis, before any treatment. Study-level results: Blood also held most thyroid clonotypes expanded beyond 0.001.

Amplified TCR beta CDR3 regions derived from RNA transcripts. The primer set for the first-round RT-PCR of the TCR CDR3 was HTBI. TCRdb re-called the multiplex PCR reads through MiXCR, storing one row per CDR3 protein. This table holds a few hundred thousand distinct CDR3 sequences, roughly a sixth found once. This clonotype was counted at least ten times. Antigen unknown. Germline CDR1 is MDHEN and CDR2 is SYDVKM. V was trimmed by 7 bases and J by 8 bases, leaving 17 bases between them. The CDR3 sequence is 14 residues long. V gene TRBV28 combines with J gene TRBJ2-2; D is perhaps TRBD1 (6 bases). The source of this sequence is a woman between 40 and 55 years old with Graves' ophthalmopathy. Sequencing was done on a sample of blood. CDR3 DNA sequence: TGTGCCAGCACTCAACAGGGAAGATTTGGGGAGCTGTTTTTT. It encodes CASTQQGRFGELFF.